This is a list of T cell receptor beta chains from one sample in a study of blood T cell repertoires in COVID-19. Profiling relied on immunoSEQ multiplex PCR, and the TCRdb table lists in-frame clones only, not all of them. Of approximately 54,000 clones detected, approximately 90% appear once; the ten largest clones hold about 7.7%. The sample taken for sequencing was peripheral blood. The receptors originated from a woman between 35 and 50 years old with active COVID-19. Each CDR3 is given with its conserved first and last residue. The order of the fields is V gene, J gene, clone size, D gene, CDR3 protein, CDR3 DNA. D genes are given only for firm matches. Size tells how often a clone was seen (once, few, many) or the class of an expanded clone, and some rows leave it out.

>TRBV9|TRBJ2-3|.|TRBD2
CASSVTGLAGGPTDTQYF
TGTGCCAGCAGCGTCACCGGCTTAGCGGGGGGCCCTACAGATACGCAGTATTTT
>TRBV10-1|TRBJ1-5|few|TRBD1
CASVWTGFNNQPQHF
TGCGCCAGCGTATGGACAGGTTTCAACAATCAGCCCCAGCATTTT
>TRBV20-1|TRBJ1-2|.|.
CSARQTYGYTF
TGCAGTGCCCGACAGACGTATGGCTACACCTTC
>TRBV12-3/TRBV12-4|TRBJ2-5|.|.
CASSLRETQYF
TGTGCCAGCAGTTTGCGAGAGACCCAGTACTTC
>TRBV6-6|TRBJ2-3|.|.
CASTPKTDTQYF
TGTGCCAGCACCCCAAAAACAGATACGCAGTATTTT
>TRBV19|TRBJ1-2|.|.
CASTYGGYGYTF
TGTGCCAGTACCTACGGGGGGTATGGCTACACCTTC
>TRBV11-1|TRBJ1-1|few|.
CASSYNREAEAFF
TGTGCCAGCAGCTATAACAGGGAAGCTGAAGCTTTCTTT
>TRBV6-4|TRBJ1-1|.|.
CASSSFDPGEAFF
TGTGCCAGCAGTTCCTTCGACCCGGGAGAAGCTTTCTTT
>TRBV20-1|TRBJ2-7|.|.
CSAQHSYEQYF
TGCAGTGCCCAACACTCCTACGAGCAGTACTTC
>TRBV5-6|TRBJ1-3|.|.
CASSPKRPTGNTIYF
TGTGCCAGCAGCCCAAAGAGGCCAACTGGAAACACCATATATTTT
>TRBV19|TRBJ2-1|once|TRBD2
CASSNLAGGVNEQFF
TGTGCCAGTAGTAACTTAGCGGGGGGGGTCAATGAGCAGTTCTTC
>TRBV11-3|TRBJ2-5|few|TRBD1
CASSLSALTGQGIETQYF
TGTGCCAGCAGCTTAAGTGCGTTGACGGGACAGGGTATCGAGACCCAGTACTTC
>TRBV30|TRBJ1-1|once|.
CAWSHRGARGYIEAFF
TGTGCCTGGAGTCATCGGGGGGCCCGCGGTTATATTGAAGCTTTCTTT
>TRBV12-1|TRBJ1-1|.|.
CASSFQPGHTDTEAFF
TGTGCCAGCAGCTTTCAACCTGGACACACGGACACTGAAGCTTTCTTT
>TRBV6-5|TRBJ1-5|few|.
CASRRNQPQHF
TGTGCCAGCAGGAGAAATCAGCCCCAGCATTTT
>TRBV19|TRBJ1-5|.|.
CASSIESGQDQPQHF
TGTGCCAGTAGTATAGAATCAGGGCAAGATCAGCCCCAGCATTTT
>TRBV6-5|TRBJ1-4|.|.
CASQTTSDEKLFF
TGTGCCAGCCAGACGACTAGTGATGAAAAACTGTTTTTT
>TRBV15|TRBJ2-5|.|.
CATSRQQGGQETQYF
TGTGCCACCAGCAGACAGCAGGGGGGTCAAGAGACCCAGTACTTC
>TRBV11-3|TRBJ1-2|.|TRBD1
CASSIGGQGHGYTF
TGTGCCAGCAGCATCGGGGGACAGGGGCACGGCTACACCTTC
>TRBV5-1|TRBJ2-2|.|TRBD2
CASSGPGLAGLNTGELFF
TGTGCCAGCAGCGGCCCCGGACTAGCGGGGCTGAACACCGGGGAGCTGTTTTTT
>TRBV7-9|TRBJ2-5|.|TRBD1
CASSLAGTGFETQYF
TGTGCCAGCAGCTTAGCCGGGACAGGGTTTGAGACCCAGTACTTC
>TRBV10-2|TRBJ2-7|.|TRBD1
CATRTGAIYEQYF
TGCGCCACAAGGACAGGGGCGATTTACGAGCAGTACTTC
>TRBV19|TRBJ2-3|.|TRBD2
CASSDPSGGVGTDTQYF
TGTGCCAGTAGTGACCCCTCGGGGGGGGTGGGCACAGATACGCAGTATTTT
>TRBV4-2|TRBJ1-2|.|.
CASSQDGERRDYGYTF
TGTGCCAGCAGCCAAGATGGAGAGAGGAGAGACTATGGCTACACCTTC
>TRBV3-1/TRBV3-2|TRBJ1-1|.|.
CASSHSFRGEAFF
TGTGCCAGCAGCCACAGCTTCAGAGGGGAAGCTTTCTTT
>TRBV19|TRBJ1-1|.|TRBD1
CASSIFSGQPREAFF
TGTGCCAGTAGTATTTTTTCGGGACAGCCGAGGGAAGCTTTCTTT
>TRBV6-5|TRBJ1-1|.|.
CAIRKEGTLAEAFF
TGTGCCATCCGCAAGGAGGGCACATTGGCTGAAGCTTTCTTT
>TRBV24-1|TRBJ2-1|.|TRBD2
CATSDQTSAHRGNEQFF
TGTGCCACCAGTGATCAGACTAGCGCCCATCGAGGGAATGAGCAGTTCTTC
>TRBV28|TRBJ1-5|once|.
CASSFGRGRNSNQPQHF
TGTGCCAGCAGTTTTGGGCGAGGGCGCAATAGCAATCAGCCCCAGCATTTT
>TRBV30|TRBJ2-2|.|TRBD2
CAWSPRGGPNTPGELFF
TGTGCCTGGAGCCCGCGGGGGGGGCCCAACACCCCGGGGGAGCTGTTTTTT
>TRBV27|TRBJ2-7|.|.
CASSLSPARPIYEQYF
TGTGCCAGCAGTTTATCCCCCGCGCGGCCAATCTACGAGCAGTACTTC
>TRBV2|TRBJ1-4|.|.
CASSELRGNEKLFF
TGTGCCAGCAGTGAGCTCAGGGGTAATGAAAAACTGTTTTTT
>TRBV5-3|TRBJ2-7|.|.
CARSFGAYEQYF
TGTGCCAGAAGCTTCGGGGCCTACGAGCAGTACTTC
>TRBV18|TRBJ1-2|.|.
CASSQLGFAYGFNYGYTF
TGTGCCAGCTCACAACTAGGTTTCGCGTACGGCTTTAACTATGGCTACACCTTC
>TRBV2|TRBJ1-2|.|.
CASSEAPTGGGYTF
TGTGCCAGCAGTGAAGCACCAACGGGGGGAGGCTACACCTTC
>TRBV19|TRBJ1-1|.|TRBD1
CASSFARGRTEAFF
TGTGCCAGTAGTTTCGCCAGGGGGCGGACTGAAGCTTTCTTT
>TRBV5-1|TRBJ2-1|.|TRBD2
CASSPRLAGAAYNEQFF
TGCGCCAGCAGCCCCCGACTAGCGGGGGCGGCTTACAATGAGCAGTTCTTC
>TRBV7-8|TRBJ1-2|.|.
CASSLVGRPPMRYTF
TGTGCCAGCAGCTTAGTTGGCAGACCTCCAATGAGGTACACCTTC
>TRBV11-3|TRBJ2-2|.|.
CASSLMSMGDTGELFF
TGTGCCAGCAGCTTAATGTCCATGGGAGACACCGGGGAGCTGTTTTTT
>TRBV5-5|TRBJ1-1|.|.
CASSLAWEAFF
TGTGCCAGCAGCTTAGCGTGGGAGGCTTTCTTT
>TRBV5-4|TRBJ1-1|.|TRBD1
CASSSGTGLNTEAFF
TGTGCCAGCAGCTCCGGGACAGGGCTGAACACTGAAGCTTTCTTT
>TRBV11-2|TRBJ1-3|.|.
CASSLYGSGNTIYF
TGTGCCAGCAGCTTATACGGCTCTGGAAACACCATATATTTT
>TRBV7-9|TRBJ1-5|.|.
CASSRGGSVQPQHF
TGTGCCAGCAGCCGAGGGGGTTCGGTTCAGCCCCAGCATTTT
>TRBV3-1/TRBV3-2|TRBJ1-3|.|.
CASSQGAGSGNTIYF
TGTGCCAGCAGCCAAGGAGCGGGCTCTGGAAACACCATATATTTT
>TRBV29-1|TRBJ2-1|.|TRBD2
CSVEDRLAGPLF
TGCAGCGTTGAAGATCGTCTAGCGGGGCCCCTCTTC
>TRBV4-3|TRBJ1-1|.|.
CASSQGRRREAFF
TGCGCCAGCAGCCAAGGCAGAAGGAGAGAAGCTTTCTTT
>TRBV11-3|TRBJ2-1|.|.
CASSPAVRGEQFF
TGTGCCAGCAGCCCGGCCGTTCGGGGTGAGCAGTTCTTC
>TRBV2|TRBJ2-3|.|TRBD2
CASSSTSATDTQYF
TGTGCCAGCAGTTCGACTAGCGCCACAGATACGCAGTATTTT
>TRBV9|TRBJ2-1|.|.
CASSTNGHFGEEQFF
TGTGCCAGCAGCACGAATGGCCACTTTGGAGAGGAGCAGTTCTTC
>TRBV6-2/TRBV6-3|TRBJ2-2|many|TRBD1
CASSYRQGAMSGELFF
TGTGCCAGCAGTTACAGACAGGGGGCGATGTCCGGGGAGCTGTTTTTT
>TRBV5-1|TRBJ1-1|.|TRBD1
CASSTRTGRSTEAFF
TGCGCCAGCAGCACCCGGACAGGGAGGAGCACTGAAGCTTTCTTT
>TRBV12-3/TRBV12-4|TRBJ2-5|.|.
CASSFVQGETQYF
TGTGCCAGCAGTTTTGTACAGGGAGAGACCCAGTACTTC
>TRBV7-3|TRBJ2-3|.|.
CASSLKTAGGTDTQYF
TGTGCCAGCAGCTTAAAGACAGCCGGGGGTACAGATACGCAGTATTTT
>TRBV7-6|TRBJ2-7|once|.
CASSYGQNYEQYF
TGTGCCAGCAGCTATGGACAGAACTACGAGCAGTACTTC
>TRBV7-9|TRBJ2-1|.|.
CASSSLWQSYNEQFF
TGTGCCAGCAGCTCCCTTTGGCAGTCCTACAATGAGCAGTTCTTC
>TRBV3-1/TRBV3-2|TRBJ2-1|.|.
CASSQATGAGEQFF
TGTGCCAGCAGCCAAGCAACAGGAGCGGGTGAGCAGTTCTTC
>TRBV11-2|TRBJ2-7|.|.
CASSLEPGHLYEQYF
TGTGCCAGCAGCTTAGAGCCGGGACACCTCTACGAGCAGTACTTC
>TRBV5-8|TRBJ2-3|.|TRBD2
CASSLGLAVPDTQYF
TGTGCCAGCAGCTTGGGACTAGCGGTCCCAGATACGCAGTATTTT
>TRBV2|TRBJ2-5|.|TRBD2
CASSVERGAFGETQYF
TGTGCCAGCAGTGTAGAGCGGGGGGCCTTTGGGGAGACCCAGTACTTC